The text below deals with one T cell receptor (beta chain). Its antigen is undetermined. UMI-tagged 5'RACE template switching yielded the TCR beta cDNA. No DNA is given; TCRdb re-called the 5' RACE reads and lists each CDR3 protein once. Its clone listing holds 550,000 to 600,000 distinct CDR3 sequences. These data come from a study of T cells expressing NK-cell markers. Across the whole study: Most of the eight sequenced donors were HCMV-seropositive; one was seronegative. Study-wide points: The contribution of dominant NKG2C+ clonotypes to CD8+ T cells in roughly six donors was roughly 1.0-7.5%.

Germline values: CDR1 SGHRS, CDR2 YFSETQ. This CDR3 is built from 15 residues. This receptor was taken from a man between 18 and 35 years old in good health. The specimen sequenced was blood T cells: a sorted CD56 or NKG2C T cell subset, CD4+ or CD8+ T cells, or bulk PBMC T cells (not recorded which). The V and J genes are TRBV5-1 and TRBJ1-1; TCRdb's D gene call, TRBD1, goes unchecked for lack of DNA. The CDR3 here is CASRRINRDRSEAFF. Based on the CDR3 plus reference TRBV5-1 and TRBJ1-1, the full variable domain is KAGVTQTPRYLIKTRGQQVTLSCSPISGHRSVSWYQQTPGQGLQFLFEYFSETQRNKGNFPGRFSGRQFSNSRSEMNVSTLELGDSALYLCASRRINRDRSEAFFGQGTRLTVV.